This T cell receptor (beta chain) was sequenced during a study of CD4 and CD8 cells across lung adenocarcinoma regions. TCRdb reanalysed the PCR reads using MiXCR and keeps one entry per CDR3 protein. The sample has approximately 19,000 distinct CDR3 sequences, around 50% seen once; the top ten hold 34%. Donors had localized lung adenocarcinoma, a non-small cell lung cancer. The sequenced material came from CD8+ T cells from the margin of a lung tumor. This clonotype originated in a male donor with lung adenocarcinoma. The CD4 and CD8 labels of this study may be unreliable.

For the CDR3, the DNA is TGTGCCACGGGCCCAGGGGGTGGTGACAAAAACACCCAGTACTTC. Its protein product is CATGPGGGDKNTQYF. The chain couples TRBV27 to TRBJ2-4; 7 bases are shared with TRBD1. J lost 13 bases, V lost 10 bases, and 22 bases had no gene match. CDR1 MNHEY and CDR2 SMNVEV come from the germline V gene (reference sequence). CDR3 length equals 15 residues.